The rows below give T cell receptor beta chains drawn from one sample of a study of blood T cell repertoires in COVID-19. Clones were sequenced by immunoSEQ multiplex PCR, and TCRdb holds only the in-frame ones, with some missing. The repertoire holds about 240,000 clones, with roughly 87% as singletons. What was sequenced was peripheral blood. The source of these receptors is a man aged 55-75 years who had recovered from COVID-19. CDR3s include the opening cysteine and the closing phenylalanine or tryptophan. A D gene is named only where the DNA matches it firmly. Expanded clones get a size class; other rows say once, few or many, or leave the size out.

V,J,size,D,CDR3,DNA
TRBV4-1,TRBJ1-1,once,TRBD1,CASSQAPRTGEAFF,TGCGCCAGCAGCCAAGCTCCTAGGACAGGTGAAGCTTTCTTT
TRBV12-5,TRBJ1-2,NA,NA,CASGLYRVYGYTF,TGTGCTAGTGGTTTGTACAGGGTCTATGGCTACACCTTC
TRBV6-1,TRBJ2-6,NA,TRBD1,CASGVGGAGANVLTF,TGTGCCAGCGGGGTAGGGGGCGCTGGGGCCAACGTCCTGACTTTC
TRBV19,TRBJ1-4,few,NA,CASSIQSGSGEKLFF,TGTGCCAGTAGTATCCAGTCGGGGTCCGGTGAAAAACTGTTTTTT
TRBV19,TRBJ1-5,few,NA,CASSYPGQPQHF,TGTGCCAGTAGTTATCCGGGGCAGCCCCAGCATTTT
TRBV3-1/TRBV3-2,TRBJ1-5,NA,TRBD1,CASSQGGTGDQPQHF,TGTGCCAGCAGCCAAGGGGGGACAGGGGATCAGCCCCAGCATTTT
TRBV27,TRBJ2-5,NA,NA,CASSLIFGADYQETQYF,TGTGCCAGCAGTTTAATCTTTGGAGCAGACTACCAAGAGACCCAGTACTTC
TRBV5-1,TRBJ2-7,NA,NA,CASSFQGAGNLQYF,TGCGCCAGCAGCTTTCAGGGCGCCGGCAACTTGCAGTACTTC
TRBV13,TRBJ2-7,NA,NA,CASSPRYNPYEQYF,TGTGCCAGCAGCCCACGTTACAATCCCTACGAGCAGTACTTC
TRBV5-4,TRBJ2-3,NA,TRBD2,CASSLGLAADTQYF,TGTGCCAGCAGCTTAGGACTAGCGGCAGATACGCAGTATTTT
TRBV6-5,TRBJ1-2,NA,TRBD1,CASSYAATGTNYGYTF,TGTGCCAGCAGTTACGCAGCGACAGGGACTAACTATGGCTACACCTTC
TRBV6-2/TRBV6-3,TRBJ2-6,NA,NA,CASSYTGSGANVLTF,TGTGCCAGCAGTTACACAGGGAGTGGGGCCAACGTCCTGACTTTC
TRBV18,TRBJ2-2,once,TRBD1,CASSPRQGSTGELFF,TGTGCCAGCTCACCCAGACAGGGGAGCACCGGGGAGCTGTTTTTT
TRBV6-2/TRBV6-3,TRBJ1-3,NA,NA,CASSPWTSSGNTIYF,TGTGCCAGCAGTCCCTGGACATCCTCTGGAAACACCATATATTTT
TRBV29-1,TRBJ1-2,medium-sized,NA,CSVDSGNGYTF,TGCAGCGTTGATTCGGGAAATGGCTACACCTTC
TRBV5-6,TRBJ2-1,NA,TRBD1,CASSWDRVLLHNEQFF,TGTGCCAGCAGCTGGGACAGGGTTCTCTTACACAATGAGCAGTTCTTC
TRBV11-2,TRBJ2-5,NA,NA,CASSLLTWRGLQETQYF,TGTGCCAGCAGCTTACTAACGTGGAGGGGGCTTCAAGAGACCCAGTACTTC
TRBV28,TRBJ2-5,NA,TRBD2,CASSLPSGGAGRQETQYF,TGTGCCAGCAGTTTACCTAGCGGGGGGGCCGGTCGGCAAGAGACCCAGTACTTC
TRBV9,TRBJ1-2,NA,TRBD1,CASSGTLQGNYGYTF,TGTGCCAGCAGCGGGACCCTACAGGGGAACTATGGCTACACCTTC
TRBV2,TRBJ2-7,once,TRBD1,CASSHPGTGTNEQYF,TGTGCCAGCAGCCATCCCGGGACAGGGACAAACGAGCAGTACTTC
TRBV7-9,TRBJ2-7,many,TRBD1,CASSIGQGPYEQYF,TGTGCCAGCAGCATCGGACAGGGTCCCTACGAGCAGTACTTC
TRBV5-5,TRBJ1-2,NA,TRBD1,CASSLEIQGHYGYTF,TGTGCCAGCAGCTTGGAGATACAGGGGCACTATGGCTACACCTTC
TRBV3-1/TRBV3-2,TRBJ2-3,NA,NA,CASSFLFTDTQYF,TGTGCCAGCAGTTTTCTTTTCACAGATACGCAGTATTTT
TRBV9,TRBJ2-7,once,TRBD1,CASSAQGGGYEQYF,TGTGCCAGCAGCGCACAGGGGGGTGGCTACGAGCAGTACTTC
TRBV4-2,TRBJ2-7,NA,NA,CASSRDRGYYEQYF,TGTGCCAGCAGCCGAGACAGAGGGTACTACGAGCAGTACTTC